Below are 28 T cell receptor beta chains sequenced from a single sample in a study of CD8 T cells in ankylosing spondylitis. TCRdb re-analysed the 5' RACE reads in MiXCR, keeping a single row per CDR3 protein. This sample yields roughly 120,000 distinct CDR3 sequences, of which approximately 13% are seen a single time; about 3% belongs to the top ten. What was sequenced was blood, either unsorted or a sorted T cell fraction (not recorded which). These receptors were taken from a female donor with ankylosing spondylitis or in good health (not recorded which).

This clonotype was detected ten times or more. The chain uses TRBV29-1 and TRBJ2-3, with D possibly matching TRBD2 (6 bases). Germline CDR1 reads SQVTM; CDR2 reads ANQGSEA. Trimming stripped 5 bases from V and 4 bases from J, with 10 bases between. CDR3 length equals 12 residues. CDR3 in amino acids: CSVFGSPDTQYF. The CDR3 coding sequence is TGCAGCGTTTTCGGGAGCCCAGATACGCAGTATTTT.

The chain joins TRBV5-1 to TRBJ1-1, with TRBD1 identical over 11 bases. Germline loops: CDR1 SGHRS, CDR2 YFSETQ. The CDR3 totals 14 residues. With 4 bases clipped from V and 11 bases from J, the junction kept 10 bases outside the gene matches. The CDR3 protein is CASSTRTGGELAFF. CDR3 coding DNA: TGCGCCAGCAGCACCAGGACAGGGGGCGAGTTGGCTTTCTTT.

In its sample, this clonotype was seen a few times. The chain carries TRBV29-1 and TRBJ2-3; 7 bases line up with TRBD1. CDR3 size: 13 residues. Germline V gene data show CDR1 as SQVTM and CDR2 as ANQGSEA. Trimming took 6 bases from V and 3 from J; bases not matched to a gene: 6. CDR3 in amino acids: CSVYRGWTDTQYF. In nucleotides, the CDR3 is TGCAGCGTGTACAGGGGTTGGACAGATACGCAGTATTTT.

This clonotype has a count of ten or more. The rearrangement joins TRBV29-1 to TRBJ1-1; D not certain. This CDR3 spans 10 amino acids. The ends were cut back, 2 bases at V and 11 bases at J, with 9 bases in the middle. Per germline, CDR1 SQVTM and CDR2 ANQGSEA. The CDR3 is CSVETRRAFF. Here the CDR3 DNA reads TGCAGCGTTGAAACTCGTCGGGCTTTCTTT.

The V gene is TRBV11-2, the J gene TRBJ2-3; D remains unclear. The CDR3 has 18 amino acids. Trimming shortened V by 2 bases and J by 0 bases, and 18 bases separated the two germline ends. The V gene's germline CDR1 is SGHAT and CDR2 FQNNGV. CDR3 sequence reads: CASSLIGVLTSSTDTQYF. In DNA form, the CDR3 reads TGTGCCAGCAGCTTAATTGGCGTGCTAACATCTAGCACAGATACGCAGTATTTT.

There are a few counts of this clonotype. The gene calls are TRBV25-1 and TRBJ2-3, with D perhaps matching TRBD2 (5 bases). This CDR3 contains 16 residues. Trimming stripped 1 base from V and 1 base from J, with 12 bases between. Germline CDR1 reads MGHDK; CDR2 reads SYGVNS. As DNA, the CDR3 is TGTGCCAGCAGTGAATCGAGCGGTTGGGGCACAGATACGCAGTATTTT. The encoded protein is CASSESSGWGTDTQYF.

This chain's CDR3 is CASSPGVQGYNEQFF. Here the CDR3 DNA reads TGTGCCAGCTCACCGGGGGTCCAGGGGTACAATGAGCAGTTCTTC. The chain is built from TRBV18 and TRBJ2-1, with D perhaps matching TRBD1 (6 bases). This CDR3 has 15 amino acids. V was trimmed by 3 bases and J by 4 bases, leaving 13 bases between them. CDR1 and CDR2 (germline): KGHSH, LQKENI.

In this sample, this clonotype turned up many times. The CDR3 nucleotides are TGTGCCAGCAGCTTGGATCCCGGGGCGGGTCAGCCCCAGCATTTT. Protein: CASSLDPGAGQPQHF. This chain uses TRBV5-8 with TRBJ1-5, with D possibly TRBD1 on 5 matching bases. Germline V gene data show CDR1 as SGHTS and CDR2 as YDEGEE. This CDR3 has 15 residues. V was shortened by 0 bases and J by 6 bases, with 13 bases between the two germline ends.

This clonotype has just a few counts. J is TRBJ2-3 and V is TRBV2; a weak D match, TRBD2 (5 bases). CDR3 length equals 13 residues. Trimming cost V 6 bases and J 1 base, with 8 bases left between them. Germline V gives CDR1 SNHLY, CDR2 FYNNEI. The CDR3 here is CASRSAGTDTQYF. DNA for the CDR3: TGTGCCAGCAGGTCAGCGGGCACAGATACGCAGTATTTT.

This clonotype was seen only once. The chain combines TRBV20-1 with TRBJ1-1, with D maybe TRBD1 (5 bases). CDR3 size: 15 residues. Trimming took off 1 base at V and 0 bases at J, with 12 bases between the two ends. The V gene's germline CDR1 is DFQATT and CDR2 SNEGSKA (reference sequence). DNA of the CDR3: TGCAGTGCTAGAGGGTACGTGACAGTGAACACTGAAGCTTTCTTT. Translated, it gives CSARGYVTVNTEAFF.

The rearrangement links TRBV5-1 to TRBJ2-7; the D call may be TRBD1 or TRBD2 (5 bases each). The CDR3 has 13 amino acids. Germline V gene lookup returns CDR1 SGHRS and CDR2 YFSETQ. V was shortened by 0 bases and J by 7 bases, with 11 bases between the two germline ends. The CDR3 nucleotides are TGCGCCAGCAGCTTGGGGGACCGTAGAGAGCAGTACTTC. Amino acids: CASSLGDRREQYF.

This clonotype was found once. A junction boundary mismatches the germline segment, possibly from a read error. The chain joins TRBV28 to TRBJ2-5; D is unresolved. Germline-derived CDR1 and CDR2 are MDHEN and SYDVKM. The CDR3 extends over 15 amino acids. Here the CDR3 reads CASSSQKWGKDTQYF. The DNA of the CDR3 is TGTGCCAGCAGTTCCCAGAAGTGGGGAAAAGATACCCAGTACTTC.

In this sample, this clonotype turned up many times. The chain joins TRBV9 to TRBJ2-1, with D maybe TRBD2 (5 bases). Trimming stripped 1 base from V and 7 bases from J, with 15 bases between. Germline assignment: CDR1 SGDLS and CDR2 YYNGEE. This CDR3 contains 15 residues. The CDR3: CASSVFPQQRNEQFF. The CDR3 DNA is TGTGCCAGCAGCGTATTCCCCCAGCAGCGGAATGAGCAGTTCTTC.

The V and J genes are TRBV7-2 and TRBJ2-3, with D possibly TRBD2 on 6 matching bases. CDR3 length equals 16 residues. The V and J ends lost 2 bases and 5 bases respectively, with 17 bases between them. Germline loops: CDR1 SGHTA, CDR2 FQGNSA. The CDR3 is CASSLRWTTGVDTQYF. The DNA of the CDR3 is TGTGCCAGCAGCTTAAGATGGACTACGGGGGTAGATACGCAGTATTTT.

The chain is built from TRBV30 and TRBJ2-6, with D possibly matching TRBD2 (6 bases). This CDR3 is 16 amino acids long. V lost 0 bases, J lost 2 bases, and 11 bases lay in between. Germline loops: CDR1 GTSNPN, CDR2 SVGIG (reference sequence). CDR3: CAWSVGGFAGANVLTF. DNA of the CDR3: TGTGCCTGGAGTGTAGGAGGGTTTGCTGGGGCCAACGTCCTGACTTTC.

In this sample, this clonotype turned up many times. This sequence joins TRBV27 and TRBJ1-5; unclear D gene. The germline gives CDR1 MNHEY, CDR2 SMNVEV (reference sequence). The length of the CDR3 is 12 residues. V was clipped by 5 bases and J by 7 bases, with 9 bases between them. CDR3 sequence: CASSALGQPQHF. DNA of the CDR3: TGTGCCAGCAGTGCGCTTGGACAGCCCCAGCATTTT.

This clonotype was seen at least ten times. This sequence joins TRBV20-1 and TRBJ1-1; 7 bases align to TRBD1. Germline V gene lookup returns CDR1 DFQATT and CDR2 SNEGSKA (reference sequence). The trim removed 3 bases at V and 4 bases at J, leaving 8 bases unmatched. This CDR3 is built from 14 residues. The CDR3 DNA is TGCAGTGCTAGTGAATTTACAGGGGTCACTGAAGCTTTCTTT. This encodes CSASEFTGVTEAFF.

This clonotype was recorded many times. The chain uses TRBV5-1 and TRBJ2-5; 8 nucleotides line up with TRBD1. Trimming cost V 0 bases and J 5 bases; bases outside gene matches: 6. CDR1 and CDR2 from the germline V gene are SGHRS and YFSETQ. The CDR3 extends over 15 amino acids. The CDR3 sequence: CASSLVPGGRETQYF. The DNA of the CDR3 is TGCGCCAGCAGCTTGGTCCCAGGGGGCCGGGAGACCCAGTACTTC.

This chain uses TRBV6-5 with TRBJ2-2; 16 bases fit TRBD2. The length of the CDR3 is 18 residues. Germline loops: CDR1 MNHEY, CDR2 SVGAGI. V was clipped by 0 bases and J by 5 bases; unmatched bases: 3. The CDR3 sequence: CASSYSGTSGGATGELFF. The CDR3 DNA is TGTGCCAGCAGTTACTCCGGGACTAGCGGGGGGGCGACCGGGGAGCTGTTTTTT.

This clonotype was picked up many times. The chain is built from TRBV7-3 and TRBJ2-1; D gene unclear. The germline gives CDR1 SGHTA, CDR2 FQGTGA. V gave up 2 bases and J gave up 5 bases, with 7 bases separating them. CDR3 length: 13 amino acids. This chain's CDR3 is CASSLGRNNEQFF. The CDR3 DNA sequence: TGTGCCAGCAGCTTAGGTCGGAACAATGAGCAGTTCTTC.

The chain recombines TRBV12-3 or TRBV12-4 with TRBJ1-2; D is ambiguous. The V gene lost 3 bases and the J gene lost 4 bases, with 9 bases spanning the gap. This CDR3 is 13 amino acids long. CDR3 loop: CASSFRHLYGYTF. The CDR3 DNA follows: TGTGCCAGCAGTTTTAGACACCTCTATGGCTACACCTTC.

The rearrangement links TRBV7-3 to TRBJ2-3, with D unresolved. Germline V gene lookup returns CDR1 SGHTA and CDR2 FQGTGA. This CDR3 is 15 amino acids long. V gave up 4 bases and J gave up 2 bases, with 13 bases separating them. In DNA, the CDR3 is TGTGCCAGCAGCTCTGTCCCGGATTACACAGATACGCAGTATTTT. Its protein product is CASSSVPDYTDTQYF.

The chain couples TRBV7-2 to TRBJ2-3; possibly TRBD2 for D (7 bases). The ends were cut back, 0 bases at V and 4 bases at J, with 11 bases in the middle. Germline values: CDR1 SGHTA, CDR2 FQGNSA. This CDR3 contains 15 residues. The CDR3 here is CASSLAGGRADTQYF. The CDR3 region has the DNA TGTGCCAGCAGCTTAGCGGGGGGGCGGGCAGATACGCAGTATTTT.

In its sample, this clonotype was seen many times. This chain joins TRBV21-1 and TRBJ1-1; the table assigns TRBD1, which was not confirmed against the DNA. TRBV21-1 is a listed pseudogene. The CDR3 is 16 residues long. The CDR3 is CASSRNYTGVGTEAFF. The DNA of the CDR3 is TGTGCCAGCAGCAGGAACTATACAGGGGTTGGCACTGAAGCTTTCTTT.

As concerns this clonotype: A clone one base away is much larger, so this may be a read error. V gene TRBV6-1 combines with J gene TRBJ2-7; 10 nucleotides match TRBD2. The CDR3 spans 14 residues. The germline CDR1 and CDR2 sequences are MNHNS and SASEGT. CDR3 DNA: TGTGCCAACAGTGGAGCGGGGGGGCCAAACGAGCAGTACTTC. This translates into CANSGAGGPNEQYF.

This clonotype was counted many times. The rearrangement joins TRBV6-5 to TRBJ2-1, with TRBD2 matching 7 bases. Germline CDR1 is MNHEY and CDR2 is SVGAGI. The ends lost 1 base at V and 0 bases at J; junction bases unmatched: 3. This CDR3 has 16 residues. This CDR3 is CASSYYRGSSYNEQFF. CDR3 DNA sequence: TGTGCCAGCAGTTACTACCGCGGGAGCTCCTACAATGAGCAGTTCTTC.

This sequence joins TRBV27 and TRBJ2-7; the match to TRBD2 covers 10 bases. CDR1 and CDR2 from the germline V gene are MNHEY and SMNVEV (reference sequence). The CDR3 loop spans 15 amino acids. The ends lost 2 bases at V and 5 bases at J; junction bases unmatched: 6. In DNA form, the CDR3 reads TGTGCCAGCAGTTTAATAGCGGGGGGTGCCGACGAGCAGTACTTC. Residues: CASSLIAGGADEQYF.

This clonotype showed up many times. The chain joins TRBV18 to TRBJ2-1, with no clear D. Germline-derived CDR1 and CDR2 are KGHSH and LQKENI. V was trimmed by 2 bases and J by 5 bases, leaving 13 bases between them. This CDR3 region has 15 residues. In DNA, the CDR3 is TGTGCCAGCTCACCATTGGCTGGGGTGGACAATGAGCAGTTCTTC. This translates into CASSPLAGVDNEQFF.